Shown below are 24 T cell receptor beta chains from a single sample sequenced in a study of human T cells and chemical hapten exposure. TCRdb passed the RACE reads through MiXCR, listing each CDR3 protein once. Here the sample spans approximately 370,000 distinct CDR3 sequences, 5% to 6.5% being singletons. Time point: pre-sensitization, week 0. Treatment defined: therapeutic diphenylcyclopropenone sensitization with weekly scalp DPC. The source was whole blood, collected in connection with sensitization to the hapten diphenylcyclopropenone (DPC). All receptors come from a woman younger than 30 with alopecia areata. Some clones in this sample may be carry-over from other donors' samples.

This clonotype has a handful of counts. The chain combines TRBV5-1 with TRBJ2-7; 10 bases are a match to TRBD2. V shed 0 bases, J shed 1 base, and the junction held 4 bases outside the gene matches. The V gene's germline CDR1 is SGHRS and CDR2 YFSETQ. The CDR3 is 16 amino acids. CDR3 sequence (DNA): TGCGCCAGCAGCTTGGACGCTAGCGGGGGTTCCTACGAGCAGTACTTC. Its protein product is CASSLDASGGSYEQYF.

This chain joins TRBV9 and TRBJ2-2, with 10 bases lining up with TRBD2. The germline V gene has CDR1 SGDLS and CDR2 YYNGEE. The CDR3 spans 16 residues. The trim removed 2 bases at V and 2 bases at J, leaving 3 bases unmatched. CDR3 sequence: CASSVRTSGNTGELFF. The CDR3 DNA is TGTGCCAGCAGCGTTCGGACTAGCGGAAACACCGGGGAGCTGTTTTTT.

This clonotype appeared a few times. The chain couples TRBV4-3 to TRBJ2-7; 12 bases are shared with TRBD2. The germline V gene has CDR1 LGHNA and CDR2 YSLEER. The CDR3 length is 16 residues. Trimming removed 3 bases from V and 4 bases from J; junction bases left unmatched: 7. The DNA for the CDR3 is TGCGCCAGCAGCCAGGCACTAGCGGGGGGACTTTACGAGCAGTACTTC. Protein sequence: CASSQALAGGLYEQYF.

At least ten counts were recorded for this clonotype. The chain combines TRBV2 with TRBJ1-2, with no clear D. Germline CDR1 reads SNHLY; CDR2 reads FYNNEI. V was trimmed by 1 base and J by 4 bases, leaving 7 bases between them. The CDR3 has 13 amino acids. The CDR3 protein is CASSEVRFYGYTF. CDR3 sequence (DNA): TGTGCCAGCAGTGAAGTAAGGTTCTATGGCTACACCTTC.

In this sample, this clonotype turned up a few times. This rearrangement joins TRBV7-9 to TRBJ1-1; D is possibly TRBD1 (5 bases). V lost 3 bases and J lost 1, with 9 bases in between. The germline gives CDR1 SEHNR, CDR2 FQNEAQ (reference sequence). The CDR3 is 14 amino acids. CDR3 DNA: TGTGCCAGCAGCTTTCGAGGGGCGAACACTGAAGCTTTCTTT. This sequence encodes CASSFRGANTEAFF.

This clonotype turned up a few times. V gene TRBV6-2 or TRBV6-3 combines with J gene TRBJ2-7; 8 nucleotides align to TRBD2. This CDR3 has 14 residues. J lost 3 bases, V lost 0 bases, and 1 base had no gene match. Germline CDR1 is MNHEY and CDR2 is SVGEGT. The CDR3 sequence is CASSYSGLDYEQYF. CDR3 DNA sequence: TGTGCCAGCAGTTACTCGGGACTAGACTACGAGCAGTACTTC.

This clonotype was seen a few times. The V call is TRBV6-1, the J call TRBJ2-7, with TRBD1 matching over 7 bases. V shed 2 bases, J shed 3 bases, and the junction held 16 bases outside the gene matches. CDR3 length: 18 residues. Germline V lookup: CDR1 MNHNS, CDR2 SASEGT. CDR3 sequence reads: CASSESRPRQGPVYEQYF. As DNA, the CDR3 is TGTGCCAGCAGTGAATCGCGGCCCCGACAGGGCCCCGTCTACGAGCAGTACTTC.

Note on this clonotype: With a much larger clone just one base away, this may be a read error. This chain links TRBV18 with TRBJ1-3; TRBD1 matches at 7 bases. The CDR3 extends over 16 amino acids. Germline values: CDR1 KGHSH, CDR2 LQKENI. The CDR3 sequence: CAGSPTPGTAGNTIYF. The CDR3 region has the DNA TGTGCCGGCTCACCGACACCTGGGACAGCTGGAAACACCATATATTTT.

This clonotype showed up many times. This chain links TRBV12-3 or TRBV12-4 with TRBJ2-5; maybe TRBD1 (5 bases). V dropped 6 bases and J dropped 2 bases, with 19 bases sitting between them. The CDR3 extends over 16 amino acids. For the CDR3, the DNA is TGTGCCAGCAGCACGTCCGCAGGGTCAAGGCAAGAGACCCAGTACTTC. The encoded protein is CASSTSAGSRQETQYF.

Many counts were recorded for this clonotype. The V call is TRBV10-3, the J call TRBJ2-7, with D hard to call. Per germline, CDR1 ENHRY and CDR2 SYGVKD. Deletions cut 2 bases from V and 7 bases from J, with 9 bases between. The CDR3 is 12 amino acids. DNA for the CDR3: TGTGCCATCAGTGAGGTCGGATGGGAGCAGTACTTC. It encodes CAISEVGWEQYF.

This clonotype was picked up a small number of times. This chain joins TRBV6-1 and TRBJ2-1; tentative D call: TRBD2 (5 bases). Germline CDR1 is MNHNS and CDR2 is SASEGT. This CDR3 region has 14 residues. V was clipped by 6 bases and J by 9 bases, with 18 bases between them. CDR3 DNA: TGTGCCAGCAGCGGACTCCGTCTCTTTGCTGAGCAGTTCTTC. This sequence encodes CASSGLRLFAEQFF.

This clonotype was recorded at least ten times. This chain uses TRBV28 with TRBJ2-7; D is possibly TRBD1 or TRBD2 (5 bases each). Germline-derived CDR1 and CDR2 are MDHEN and SYDVKM. Trimming removed 4 bases at V and 2 bases at J, with 12 bases between. There are 14 residues in the CDR3. CDR3 sequence: CASSSGTETYEQYF. CDR3 bases: TGTGCCAGCAGTTCCGGGACCGAGACCTACGAGCAGTACTTC.

This chain uses TRBV4-1 with TRBJ1-2, with D hard to call. Trimming took off 1 base at V and 3 bases at J, with 9 bases between the two ends. CDR3 length: 14 amino acids. The germline CDR1 and CDR2 sequences are MGHRA and YSYEKL. The DNA of the CDR3 is TGCGCCAGCAGCCAAGCCGGGCCCCACTATGGCTACACCTTC. Translating gives CASSQAGPHYGYTF.

This clonotype was counted many times. V usage is TRBV3-1 and J usage is TRBJ2-2; D is unclear. Per germline, CDR1 LGHDT and CDR2 YNNKEL (reference sequence). The V end was cut by 0 bases, the J end by 7 bases, with 3 bases between. The CDR3 runs 12 residues. In DNA form, the CDR3 reads TGTGCCAGCAGCCAAGATTTCGGGGAGCTGTTTTTT. This sequence encodes CASSQDFGELFF.

This clonotype has ten or more counts. The chain links TRBV5-4 to TRBJ2-7, with a possible D match to TRBD2 (5 bases). The CDR3 has 12 residues. Trimming left V 6 bases short and J 5 bases short, with 12 bases between. Germline loops: CDR1 SGHNT, CDR2 YYREEE (reference sequence). As DNA, the CDR3 is TGTGCCAGCACCGAGACGGGGAACGAGCAGTACTTC. It yields the protein CASTETGNEQYF.

For the CDR3, the DNA is TGTGCCAGCGCACCCCCAGACAGGGCTAATTCACCCCTCCACTTT. It specifies CASAPPDRANSPLHF. This chain joins TRBV7-2 and TRBJ1-6; 7 nucleotides match TRBD1. Per the germline V gene, CDR1 is SGHTA and CDR2 is FQGNSA. The ends lost 8 bases at V and 6 bases at J; junction bases unmatched: 10. CDR3 length: 15 residues.

This clonotype was counted between two and nine times. The V gene is TRBV27, the J gene TRBJ1-2; D uncertain. This CDR3 is 14 amino acids long. V was clipped by 2 bases and J by 5 bases, with 12 bases between them. Germline V lookup: CDR1 MNHEY, CDR2 SMNVEV (reference sequence). CDR3 sequence (DNA): TGTGCCAGCAGTTTAAATGCAGGAGGATATGGCTACACCTTC. Translation gives CASSLNAGGYGYTF.

This clonotype came up many times. The rearrangement uses TRBV28 and TRBJ1-1; 7 bases match TRBD1. The CDR3 has 15 amino acids. Trimming removed 5 bases from V and 5 bases from J; junction bases left unmatched: 11. In germline, CDR1 is MDHEN, CDR2 SYDVKM. CDR3 region: CASSIYGGGLTEAFF. The DNA for the CDR3 is TGTGCCAGCAGTATCTACGGAGGGGGCTTGACTGAAGCTTTCTTT.

This chain joins TRBV6-5 and TRBJ1-6; D ambiguous. The CDR3 has 17 amino acids. Germline V gives CDR1 MNHEY, CDR2 SVGAGI. Trimming left V 0 bases short and J 7 bases short, with 16 bases between. The CDR3: CASSYSRARFTNSPLHF. CDR3 DNA sequence: TGTGCCAGCAGTTACTCGCGTGCGAGATTCACCAATTCACCCCTCCACTTT.

The gene calls are TRBV7-2 and TRBJ2-2; TRBD2 aligns across 7 bases. This CDR3 region has 17 residues. The germline V gene encodes CDR1 SGHTA and CDR2 FQGNSA. V lost 6 bases to trimming and J lost 1 base; unmatched junction nucleotides: 11. The chain's CDR3 is CASSLQPRGVNTGELFF. The DNA of the CDR3 is TGTGCCAGCAGTTTACAACCCCGGGGGGTGAACACCGGGGAGCTGTTTTTT.

The chain employs TRBV10-2 and TRBJ1-1, with D unresolved. Germline V gene data show CDR1 as WSHSY and CDR2 as SAAADI. V was clipped by 1 base and J by 1 base, with 4 bases between them. This CDR3 contains 13 residues. The CDR3 spells CASSEFGNTEAFF. In nucleotides, the CDR3 is TGCGCCAGCAGTGAGTTCGGGAACACTGAAGCTTTCTTT.

The chain combines TRBV7-9 with TRBJ1-5, with TRBD1 matching 9 bases. V shed 11 bases, J shed 0 bases, and the junction held 17 bases outside the gene matches. This CDR3 contains 18 residues. Germline V gene sequence: CDR1 SEHNR, CDR2 FQNEAQ (reference sequence). CDR3 DNA: TGTGCCCTCCACCACGAGGACAGGGGATTAGATAGCAATCAGCCCCAGCATTTT. Translated: CALHHEDRGLDSNQPQHF.

This clonotype was counted many times. The chain recombines TRBV7-2 with TRBJ2-3, with 8 bases aligning to TRBD1. The CDR3 loop spans 14 amino acids. The germline gives CDR1 SGHTA, CDR2 FQGNSA. Trimming cost V 5 bases and J 4 bases; bases outside gene matches: 5. The CDR3 DNA sequence: TGTGCCAGCAGCCCGGGACAGGTCGCAGATACGCAGTATTTT. Its translation is CASSPGQVADTQYF.

Only a few counts were recorded for this clonotype. The chain uses TRBV10-3 and TRBJ1-2; 7 bases map to TRBD1. Trimming took 0 bases from V and 3 from J; bases not matched to a gene: 4. CDR3 length: 15 amino acids. The germline V gene has CDR1 ENHRY and CDR2 SYGVKD. The DNA of the CDR3 is TGTGCCATCAGTGAGTCCCGACAGGGTGACTATGGCTACACCTTC. It codes for CAISESRQGDYGYTF.